These T cell receptor beta chains were read from a single sample in a study of cytomegalovirus exposure and HLA in healthy donors. TCRdb keeps only in-frame clones here, not all; method: immunoSEQ multiplex PCR. Of approximately 150,000 clones in the sample, roughly 90% were seen once. Specimen: PBMCs. The receptors come from a young man in good health and CMV-seropositive. CDR3s include the opening cysteine and the closing phenylalanine or tryptophan. A D gene is named only where the DNA matches it firmly. Clone size, where shown, is once, few, many, or a class for clones that have expanded.

V gene	J gene	clone size	D gene	CDR3 protein	CDR3 DNA
TRBV30	TRBJ1-2	few	.	CAWRPGGVYGYTF	TGTGCCTGGAGGCCGGGGGGAGTCTATGGCTACACCTTC
TRBV5-6	TRBJ2-7	.	.	CASSLTDYEQYF	TGTGCCAGCAGCTTGACAGACTACGAGCAGTACTTC
TRBV5-4	TRBJ2-5	.	TRBD2	CASTGGGNKETQYF	TGTGCCAGCACCGGGGGGGGCAATAAAGAGACCCAGTACTTC
TRBV19	TRBJ2-7	.	.	CASSLPDRSYEQYF	TGTGCCAGTAGTCTCCCGGACAGATCCTACGAGCAGTACTTC
TRBV7-8	TRBJ2-7	.	.	CASSLGGADEQYF	TGTGCCAGCAGCTTGGGGGGGGCGGACGAGCAGTACTTC
TRBV20-1	TRBJ2-1	.	.	CSASVNEQFF	TGCAGTGCTTCGGTAAATGAGCAGTTCTTC
TRBV28	TRBJ2-7	.	.	CASSLAEYEQYF	TGTGCCAGCAGTTTAGCAGAATACGAGCAGTACTTC
TRBV19	TRBJ1-5	.	.	CASSNSRGAQHF	TGTGCCAGTAGTAACTCACGGGGGGCCCAGCATTTT
TRBV5-1	TRBJ1-1	.	TRBD1	CASSLETGGLSTEAFF	TGCGCCAGCAGCTTGGAAACAGGGGGTCTGAGCACTGAAGCTTTCTTT
TRBV18	TRBJ1-1	.	.	CASSPPGSGGTEAFF	TGTGCCAGCTCACCACCGGGCAGCGGGGGCACTGAAGCTTTCTTT
TRBV2	TRBJ2-3	.	TRBD2	CASKRASGLDTQYF	TGTGCCAGCAAGAGGGCTAGCGGGCTAGATACGCAGTATTTT
TRBV19	TRBJ2-7	once	.	CASSGQGPPQPNLEQYF	TGTGCCAGTTCAGGTCAGGGCCCACCTCAACCCAATCTCGAGCAGTACTTC
TRBV28	TRBJ1-4	once	TRBD1	CASRPTGAANEKLFF	TGTGCCAGCAGGCCGACAGGGGCAGCTAATGAAAAACTGTTTTTT
TRBV6-1	TRBJ2-2	.	.	CASRRQKGGELFF	TGTGCCAGCAGAAGACAGAAGGGCGGGGAGCTGTTTTTT
TRBV5-1	TRBJ2-7	.	TRBD1	CASSLLLRDSTYEQYF	TGCGCCAGCAGCCTCCTACTCCGGGACAGCACCTACGAGCAGTACTTC
TRBV5-6	TRBJ1-2	.	TRBD1	CASSHVTGGNYGYTF	TGTGCCAGCAGCCACGTGACAGGGGGCAACTATGGCTACACCTTC
TRBV10-1	TRBJ2-7	.	TRBD1	CASSEDGQGYEQYF	TGCGCCAGCAGTGAGGACGGACAGGGTTACGAGCAGTACTTC
TRBV6-1	TRBJ1-1	.	.	CASSFKQSSTEAFF	TGTGCCAGCAGTTTTAAACAGAGCTCCACTGAAGCTTTCTTT
TRBV7-9	TRBJ2-1	.	.	CASRSTRNEQFF	TGTGCCAGCAGATCTACGAGAAATGAGCAGTTCTTC
TRBV2	TRBJ1-5	few	.	CASSTGSNQPQHF	TGTGCCAGCTCGACGGGGAGCAATCAGCCCCAGCATTTT
TRBV30	TRBJ2-1	once	TRBD2	CAWRAGAATPFF	TGTGCCTGGAGAGCGGGGGCGGCAACACCGTTCTTC
TRBV4-1	TRBJ2-7	.	TRBD1	CASSQVPGGLNEQYF	TGCGCCAGCAGCCAAGTCCCAGGGGGTCTGAACGAGCAGTACTTC
TRBV28	TRBJ2-2	.	TRBD1	CASNHYPLQGAVTGELFF	TGTGCCAGCAATCATTACCCCCTACAGGGGGCAGTTACCGGGGAGCTGTTTTTT
TRBV19	TRBJ2-4	.	TRBD1	CASSIQEDRVGNIQYF	TGTGCCAGTAGTATTCAAGAGGACAGGGTGGGAAACATTCAGTACTTC
TRBV7-2	TRBJ2-1	once	.	CASSSSRDPTWRAYNEQFF	TGTGCCAGCAGCTCCTCCCGGGACCCAACGTGGAGGGCCTACAATGAGCAGTTCTTC
TRBV4-1	TRBJ2-2	.	.	CASSQQGGTGELFF	TGCGCCAGCAGCCAACAAGGGGGTACCGGGGAGCTGTTTTTT
TRBV6-1	TRBJ2-7	.	TRBD1	CASSGVTGDIYEQYF	TGTGCCAGCAGTGGCGTGACAGGGGATATCTACGAGCAGTACTTC
TRBV7-8	TRBJ1-1	.	.	CASRKVPGLMNTEAFF	TGTGCCAGCAGGAAAGTACCGGGACTGATGAACACTGAAGCTTTCTTT
TRBV27	TRBJ2-7	.	TRBD1	CASSLGTADYEQYF	TGTGCCAGCAGTTTAGGGACAGCAGACTACGAGCAGTACTTC
TRBV11-2	TRBJ2-5	.	.	CASSLNRALGETQYF	TGTGCCAGCAGCTTAAACAGGGCTCTAGGAGAGACCCAGTACTTC
TRBV29-1	TRBJ2-7	.	TRBD1	CSAQYSGQGAVSYEQYF	TGCAGCGCCCAATACTCGGGACAGGGGGCTGTTTCCTACGAGCAGTACTTC
TRBV30	TRBJ1-1	.	.	CAWNEYSSGTEAFF	TGTGCCTGGAACGAATATTCGAGTGGCACTGAAGCTTTCTTT
TRBV7-2	TRBJ1-3	.	.	CASTDRKSIYF	TGTGCCAGCACCGACAGAAAATCCATATATTTT
TRBV20-1	TRBJ2-7	.	TRBD2	CSSEDTSGQYF	TGCAGTTCCGAAGATACTAGCGGTCAGTACTTC
TRBV13	TRBJ1-1	.	TRBD1	CASSVGQGLAFF	TGTGCCAGCAGCGTTGGACAGGGGTTGGCTTTCTTT
TRBV4-2	TRBJ2-3	.	TRBD2	CASSQDGRGGTDTQYF	TGTGCCAGCAGCCAAGATGGGCGGGGGGGAACAGATACGCAGTATTTT
TRBV18	TRBJ1-2	.	TRBD1	CASSPVGTGVYGYTF	TGTGCCAGCTCACCAGTAGGGACAGGGGTTTATGGCTACACCTTC
TRBV9	TRBJ2-7	.	TRBD2	CASSVERGTDEQYF	TGTGCCAGCAGCGTAGAGCGGGGGACGGACGAGCAGTACTTC
TRBV10-3	TRBJ1-1	.	TRBD1	CAISDRANTEAFF	TGTGCCATCAGCGACAGGGCTAACACTGAAGCTTTCTTT
TRBV7-8	TRBJ1-5	few	.	CASSLGGRSNQPQHF	TGTGCCAGCAGCTTAGGGGGCAGGAGCAATCAGCCCCAGCATTTT
TRBV14	TRBJ2-3	once	.	CASSQGRGDTQYF	TGTGCCAGCAGCCAAGGGCGGGGAGATACGCAGTATTTT
TRBV2	TRBJ1-2	.	TRBD1	CATRTPGQGDGYTF	TGTGCCACCCGTACCCCGGGACAGGGGGACGGCTACACCTTC
TRBV9	TRBJ1-1	.	.	CASSVDGNSLPEAFF	TGTGCCAGCAGCGTAGATGGAAACAGTTTGCCTGAAGCTTTCTTT
TRBV10-3	TRBJ2-7	.	.	CAISFGGRWEQYF	TGTGCCATCAGTTTTGGGGGGAGGTGGGAGCAGTACTTC